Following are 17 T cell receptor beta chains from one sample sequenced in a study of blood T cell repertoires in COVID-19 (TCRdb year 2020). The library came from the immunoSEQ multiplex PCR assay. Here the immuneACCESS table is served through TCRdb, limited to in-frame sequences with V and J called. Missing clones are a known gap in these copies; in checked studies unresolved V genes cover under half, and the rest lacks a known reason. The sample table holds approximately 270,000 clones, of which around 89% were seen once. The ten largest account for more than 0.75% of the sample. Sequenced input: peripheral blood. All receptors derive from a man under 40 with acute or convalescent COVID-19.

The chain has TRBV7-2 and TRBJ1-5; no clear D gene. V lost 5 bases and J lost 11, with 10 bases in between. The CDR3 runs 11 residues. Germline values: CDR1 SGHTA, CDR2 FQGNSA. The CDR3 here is CASSRGGAQHF. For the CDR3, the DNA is TGTGCCAGCAGCCGGGGTGGGGCCCAGCATTTT. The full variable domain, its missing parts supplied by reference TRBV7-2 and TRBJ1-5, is GAGVSQSPSNKVTEKGKDVELRCDPISGHTALYWYRQSLGQGLEFLIYFQGNSAPDKSGLPSDRFSAERTGGSVSTLTIQRTQQEDSAVYLCASSRGGAQHFGDGTRLSIL.

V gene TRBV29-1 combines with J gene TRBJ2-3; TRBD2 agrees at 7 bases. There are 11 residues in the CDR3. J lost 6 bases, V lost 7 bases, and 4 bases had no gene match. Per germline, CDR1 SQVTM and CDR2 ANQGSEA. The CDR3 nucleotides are TGCAGCGGCGGGAGCAGGGATACGCAGTATTTT. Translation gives CSGGSRDTQYF.

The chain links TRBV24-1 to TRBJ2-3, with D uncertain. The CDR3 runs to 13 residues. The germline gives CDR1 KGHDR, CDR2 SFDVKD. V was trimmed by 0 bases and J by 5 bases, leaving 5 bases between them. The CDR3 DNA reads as TGTGCCACCAGTGATTTGCTTATAGATACGCAGTATTTT. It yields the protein CATSDLLIDTQYF.

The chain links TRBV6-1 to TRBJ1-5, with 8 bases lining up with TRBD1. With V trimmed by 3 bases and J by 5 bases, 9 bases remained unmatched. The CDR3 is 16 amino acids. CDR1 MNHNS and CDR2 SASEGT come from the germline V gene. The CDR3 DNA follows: TGTGCCAGCAGTGATAAAGGACAGGGAATCCATCAGCCCCAGCATTTT. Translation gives CASSDKGQGIHQPQHF.

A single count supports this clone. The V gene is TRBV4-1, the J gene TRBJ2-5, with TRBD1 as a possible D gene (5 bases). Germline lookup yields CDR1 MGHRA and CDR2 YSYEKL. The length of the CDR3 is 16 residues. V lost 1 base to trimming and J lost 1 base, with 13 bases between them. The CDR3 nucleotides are TGCGCCAGCAGCCAAGGGGCAGGGTATCCCCAAGAGACCCAGTACTTC. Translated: CASSQGAGYPQETQYF.

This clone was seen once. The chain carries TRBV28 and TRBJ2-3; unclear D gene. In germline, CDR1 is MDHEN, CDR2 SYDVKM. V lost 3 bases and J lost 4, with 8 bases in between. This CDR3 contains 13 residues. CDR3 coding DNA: TGTGCCAGCAGTTTGAGGAACCCAGATACGCAGTATTTT. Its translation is CASSLRNPDTQYF.

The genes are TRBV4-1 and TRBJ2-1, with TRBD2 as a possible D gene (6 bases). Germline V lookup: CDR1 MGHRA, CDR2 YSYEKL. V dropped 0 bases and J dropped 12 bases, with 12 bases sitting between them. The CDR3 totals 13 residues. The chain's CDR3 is CASSQDGGTGQFF. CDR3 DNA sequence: TGCGCCAGCAGCCAAGATGGGGGGACGGGGCAGTTCTTC.

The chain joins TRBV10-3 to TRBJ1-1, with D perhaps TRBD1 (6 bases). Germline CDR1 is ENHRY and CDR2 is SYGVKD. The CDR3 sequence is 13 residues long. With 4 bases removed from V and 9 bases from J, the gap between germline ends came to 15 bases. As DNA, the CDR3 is TGTGCCATCAGTGTTTCAACAGGGTATCAAGCTTTCTTT. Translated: CAISVSTGYQAFF.

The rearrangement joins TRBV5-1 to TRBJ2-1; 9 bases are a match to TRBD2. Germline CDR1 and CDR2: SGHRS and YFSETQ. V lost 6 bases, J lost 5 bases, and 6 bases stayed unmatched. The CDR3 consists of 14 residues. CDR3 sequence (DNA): TGCGCCAGCAACCTAGCGGGAAGCAACAATGAGCAGTTCTTC. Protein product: CASNLAGSNNEQFF.

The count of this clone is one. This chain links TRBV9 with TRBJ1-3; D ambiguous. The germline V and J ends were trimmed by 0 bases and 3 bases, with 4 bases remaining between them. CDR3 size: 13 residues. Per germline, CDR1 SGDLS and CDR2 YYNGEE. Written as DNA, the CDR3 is TGTGCCAGCAGCGTAGACATTGGAAACACCATATATTTT. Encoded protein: CASSVDIGNTIYF.

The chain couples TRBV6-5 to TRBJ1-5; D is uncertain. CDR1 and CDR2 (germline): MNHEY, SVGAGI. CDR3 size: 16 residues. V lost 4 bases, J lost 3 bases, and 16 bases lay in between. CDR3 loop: CASSFSGPMFNQPQHF. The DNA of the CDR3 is TGTGCCAGCAGTTTCAGCGGGCCGATGTTCAATCAGCCCCAGCATTTT.

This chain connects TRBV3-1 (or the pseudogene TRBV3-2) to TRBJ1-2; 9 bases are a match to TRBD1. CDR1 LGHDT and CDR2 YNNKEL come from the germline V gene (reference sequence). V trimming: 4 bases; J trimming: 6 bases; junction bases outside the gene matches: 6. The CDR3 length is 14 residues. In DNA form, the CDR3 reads TGTGCCAGCAGCCGTCAGAGGACAGGGGATGGCTACACCTTC. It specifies CASSRQRTGDGYTF.

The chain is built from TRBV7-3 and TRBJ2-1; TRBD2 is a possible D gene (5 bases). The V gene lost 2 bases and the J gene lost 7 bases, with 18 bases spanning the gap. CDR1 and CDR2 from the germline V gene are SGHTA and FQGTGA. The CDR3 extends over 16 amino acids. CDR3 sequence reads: CASSLQAALSWNEQFF. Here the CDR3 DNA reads TGTGCCAGCAGCTTACAAGCGGCCCTTAGTTGGAATGAGCAGTTCTTC.

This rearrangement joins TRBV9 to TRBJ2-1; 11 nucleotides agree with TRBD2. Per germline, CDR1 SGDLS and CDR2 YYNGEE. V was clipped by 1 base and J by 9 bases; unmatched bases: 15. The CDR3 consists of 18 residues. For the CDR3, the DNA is TGTGCCAGCAGCGTACGTTATAGCGGGGGGGCAGGTGAGGGTGAGCAGTTCTTC. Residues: CASSVRYSGGAGEGEQFF.

The chain's CDR3 is CASSDAGLAGQETQYF. CDR3 DNA sequence: TGTGCCAGCAGCGATGCGGGACTAGCAGGGCAAGAGACCCAGTACTTC. The chain uses TRBV11-1 and TRBJ2-5, with TRBD2 matching 9 bases. The CDR3 is 16 residues long. V dropped 5 bases and J dropped 2; count of bases not matched to a gene: 9. The germline gives CDR1 SGHAT, CDR2 FQDESV (reference sequence).

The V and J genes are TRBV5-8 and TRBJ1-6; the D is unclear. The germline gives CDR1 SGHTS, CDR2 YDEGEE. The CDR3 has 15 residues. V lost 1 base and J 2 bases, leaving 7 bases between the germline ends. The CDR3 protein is CASSLSGTYNSPLHF. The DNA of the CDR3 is TGTGCCAGCAGCTTGTCAGGCACCTATAATTCACCCCTCCACTTT.

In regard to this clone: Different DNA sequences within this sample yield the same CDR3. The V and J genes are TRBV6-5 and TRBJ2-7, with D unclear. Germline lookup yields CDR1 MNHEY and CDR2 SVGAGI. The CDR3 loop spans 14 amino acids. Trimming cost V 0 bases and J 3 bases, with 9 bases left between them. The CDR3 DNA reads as TGTGCCAGCAGTTACTCCGACCGGAGCTACGAGCAGTACTTC. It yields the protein CASSYSDRSYEQYF.